These 29 T cell receptor beta chains originate from one sample sequenced in a study of regulatory T cells in long-lasting Graves disease (dated by TCRdb to the early 2020s). The time point label, as the study defines it: newly diagnosed GD, antithyroid drugs for less than 3 months. RNA was extracted from PBMCs in TRIzol for both TCR sequencing and RNA sequencing. Libraries came from multiplex PCR. The data were produced on an Illumina HiSeq 4000. To build TCR beta libraries, CDR3 regions were amplified by Arm-PCR using iRepertoire HTBI primers. The public sequencing data were trimmed at Q25 with fastp and processed into clonotypes with MiXCR by TCRdb, which kept only in-frame beta chains. Every CDR3 protein is listed once, alongside the most common genes and DNA of its rows. For this sample the table gives roughly 410,000 distinct CDR3 sequences, of which approximately 16% were detected only once. The ten largest make up approximately 7.8% of the sample.

These data also formed part of another study, on T cells in Graves' hyperthyroidism and ophthalmopathy.

Specimen: peripheral blood mononuclear cells (PBMCs), collected at new diagnosis, from a patient treated with antithyroid drugs. All receptors come from a woman in her forties with Graves disease. Donor details come from another sample of the same person, matched by shared clones.

This clonotype was picked up many times. The V and J genes are TRBV12-3 or TRBV12-4 and TRBJ1-4, with TRBD1 matching over 12 bases. The J segment lost 8 bases and the V segment lost 6 bases, leaving 7 bases of the junction unmatched. This CDR3 is 15 amino acids long. The CDR3 DNA is TGTGCCAGCAGATCAACGGGACAGGGGGCAGAAAAACTGTTTTTT. It yields the protein CASRSTGQGAEKLFF.

The chain carries TRBV2 and TRBJ2-5; 10 positions match TRBD1. The CDR3 totals 13 residues. Unmatched junction bases numbered 2, after V lost 6 bases and J lost 4 bases. From germline, CDR1 is SNHLY and CDR2 FYNNEI. CDR3 region: CASRDRGRETQYF. The CDR3 DNA follows: TGTGCCAGCAGGGACAGGGGGAGAGAGACCCAGTACTTC.

The CDR3 coding sequence is TGTGCCAGCAGCTTCGGCGTGGGGGGGGCCAACGTCCTGACTTTC. This translates into CASSFGVGGANVLTF. The chain has TRBV7-2 and TRBJ2-6, with D unclear. The V gene lost 3 bases and the J gene lost 4 bases, with 10 bases spanning the gap. The CDR3 covers 15 residues. Germline V gene sequence: CDR1 SGHTA, CDR2 FQGNSA.

This clonotype was found many times. The genes are TRBV2 and TRBJ2-1; TRBD2 agrees at 7 bases. Trimming at V came to 2 bases and at J to 6 bases, leaving 7 bases not matched to a gene. Germline CDR1 reads SNHLY; CDR2 reads FYNNEI. The CDR3 has 15 residues. The CDR3 DNA is TGTGCCAGCAGTGAATTCGCGGGAGTCCTCAATGAGCAGTTCTTC. It yields the protein CASSEFAGVLNEQFF.

Comment on this clonotype: A much larger clone lies one base from this, so it may be a read error. This sequence joins TRBV11-2 and TRBJ2-7; D gene uncertain. This CDR3 contains 15 residues. Looked up from germline, CDR1 is SGHAT and CDR2 is FQNNGV. CDR3 sequence reads: CASSLGGEEPYDQYF. CDR3 DNA sequence: TGTGCCAGCAGCTTAGGGGGTGAGGAACCCTACGATCAGTACTTC.

This clonotype was seen at least ten times. The gene calls are TRBV7-2 and TRBJ2-2; possibly TRBD2 for D (6 bases). With 5 bases removed from V and 1 base from J, the gap between germline ends came to 20 bases. This CDR3 is 18 amino acids long. Germline CDR1 SGHTA, CDR2 FQGNSA. This CDR3 reads CASSRRATGAGNTGELFF. The CDR3 coding sequence is TGTGCCAGCAGCCGTAGGGCCACGGGAGCGGGGAACACCGGGGAGCTGTTTTTT.

This clonotype has at least ten counts. This rearrangement joins TRBV19 to TRBJ2-5, with a weak D call TRBD2 (5 bases). The V gene's germline CDR1 is LNHDA and CDR2 SQIVND (reference sequence). This CDR3 region has 13 residues. The V end was cut by 5 bases, the J end by 5 bases, with 12 bases between. CDR3 sequence reads: CASSSSSIETQYF. For the CDR3, the DNA is TGTGCCAGTAGTTCCTCTAGCATTGAGACCCAGTACTTC.

In its sample, this clonotype was seen a few times. The chain employs TRBV5-6 and TRBJ2-3; D is unresolved. V lost 0 bases and J lost 4, with 9 bases in between. The CDR3 is made up of 14 amino acids. The germline V gene has CDR1 SGHDT and CDR2 YYEEEE. CDR3 in DNA: TGTGCCAGCAGCTTGGAAAGCGAGGCAGATACGCAGTATTTT. Its protein product is CASSLESEADTQYF.

The V gene is TRBV28, the J gene TRBJ2-3, with D perhaps given as TRBD1 or TRBD2 (5 bases each). Germline V gene sequence: CDR1 MDHEN, CDR2 SYDVKM. The CDR3 contains 16 residues. V was shortened by 2 bases and J by 1 base, with 13 bases between the two germline ends. CDR3 nucleotides: TGTGCCAGCAGTTTAGCCCCGACAGCGGGCACAGATACGCAGTATTTT. Protein product: CASSLAPTAGTDTQYF.

The table lists this clonotype with many counts. This rearrangement joins TRBV6-5 to TRBJ1-1; D gene uncertain. Germline V CDR1 and CDR2: MNHEY, SVGAGI. With 5 bases removed from V and 6 bases from J, the gap between germline ends came to 13 bases. The CDR3 sequence is 13 residues long. The CDR3 bases are TGTGCCAGCAGTAACCCGAGGCAGGCTGAAGCTTTCTTT. Its protein is CASSNPRQAEAFF.

This chain joins TRBV7-9 and TRBJ1-1, with D possibly TRBD1 on 6 matching bases. V was trimmed by 5 bases and J by 6 bases, leaving 13 bases between them. This CDR3 is built from 13 residues. Germline values: CDR1 SEHNR, CDR2 FQNEAQ (reference sequence). In DNA form, the CDR3 reads TGTGCCAGCAGCCCACAGGGTGTCCCTGAAGCTTTCTTT. Translated: CASSPQGVPEAFF. The full variable domain, rest sourced from reference TRBV7-9 and TRBJ1-1, is DTGVSQNPRHKITKRGQNVTFRCDPISEHNRLYWYRQTLGQGPEFLTYFQNEAQLEKSRLLSDRFSAERPKGSFSTLEIQRTEQGDSAMYLCASSPQGVPEAFFGQGTRLTVV.

The genes are TRBV3-1 and TRBJ2-7, with D unclear. This CDR3 has 14 amino acids. The germline V and J ends were trimmed by 1 base and 2 bases, with 9 bases remaining between them. The germline CDR1 and CDR2 sequences are LGHDT and YNNKEL (reference sequence). CDR3 protein: CASSQGRWAYEQYF. The DNA for the CDR3 is TGTGCCAGCAGCCAAGGACGATGGGCCTACGAGCAGTACTTC.

This clonotype has more than one count but fewer than ten. The chain uses TRBV20-1 and TRBJ2-2; 10 nucleotides align to TRBD1. The germline V gene has CDR1 DFQATT and CDR2 SNEGSKA (reference sequence). The CDR3 length is 17 residues. The J segment lost 3 bases and the V segment lost 1 base, leaving 8 bases of the junction unmatched. The DNA of the CDR3 is TGCAGTGCTAGAGCCTCATGGGGACAGGGGCACACCGGGGAGCTGTTTTTT. Protein sequence: CSARASWGQGHTGELFF.

The genes are TRBV4-3 and TRBJ1-1; the match to TRBD1 covers 11 bases. Germline lookup yields CDR1 LGHNA and CDR2 YSLEER. There are 15 residues in the CDR3. V lost 4 bases, J lost 6 bases, and 7 bases stayed unmatched. The CDR3: CASSLDRGQVSEAFF. The CDR3 DNA follows: TGCGCCAGCAGCCTGGACAGGGGGCAGGTCTCTGAAGCTTTCTTT.

This clonotype was detected ten times or more. V gene TRBV9 combines with J gene TRBJ2-1; 8 bases are a match to TRBD2. The CDR3 has 13 amino acids. The germline CDR1 and CDR2 sequences are SGDLS and YYNGEE. Trimming at V came to 5 bases and at J to 6 bases, leaving 4 bases not matched to a gene. The CDR3 coding sequence is TGTGCCAGCAGGAGACTAGCGACCAATGAGCAGTTCTTC. Protein sequence: CASRRLATNEQFF. Using reference TRBV9 and TRBJ2-1 for the parts outside the CDR3, the full variable domain is DSGVTQTPKHLITATGQRVTLRCSPRSGDLSVYWYQQSLDQGLQFLIQYYNGEERAKGNILERFSAQQFPDLHSELNLSSLELGDSALYFCASRRLATNEQFFGPGTRLTVL.

This rearrangement joins TRBV12-3 or TRBV12-4 to TRBJ2-1; TRBD2 aligns across 8 bases. With V trimmed by 5 bases and J by 9 bases, 12 bases remained unmatched. The CDR3 totals 15 residues. The CDR3 reads CASSPGTRFRGEQFF. CDR3 nucleotides: TGTGCCAGCAGTCCAGGGACTAGGTTTAGGGGTGAGCAGTTCTTC.

This clonotype was seen many times. The chain combines TRBV11-3 with TRBJ2-5; D is unclear. Germline CDR1 SGHNT, CDR2 YENEEA. The CDR3 has 15 residues. Trimming pared 5 bases from V and 2 bases from J, leaving 15 bases between. The CDR3 region is CASSPFPAEQETQYF. CDR3 DNA: TGTGCCAGCAGCCCATTCCCCGCGGAACAAGAGACCCAGTACTTC.

This clonotype was seen at least ten times. The V and J genes are TRBV12-3 or TRBV12-4 and TRBJ2-3; possible D gene TRBD1, 6 bases. Between the trimmed V and J ends, which lost 6 bases and 2 bases, there was a span of 15 bases. The CDR3 is 15 residues long. In DNA form, the CDR3 reads TGTGCCAGCAGCTTGACAGGAGCCCTCACAGATACGCAGTATTTT. Its translation is CASSLTGALTDTQYF.

This clonotype occurred a few times. The chain is built from TRBV29-1 and TRBJ1-1; possible D gene TRBD1, 6 bases. V lost 4 bases and J 0 bases, leaving 9 bases between the germline ends. The CDR3 totals 13 residues. The germline V gene has CDR1 SQVTM and CDR2 ANQGSEA. CDR3 nucleotides: TGCAGCGTTGGGGGACATTTGAACACTGAAGCTTTCTTT. Translating gives CSVGGHLNTEAFF.

In this sample, this clonotype turned up a few times. The rearrangement uses TRBV29-1 and TRBJ1-2, with unresolved D. Germline V lookup: CDR1 SQVTM, CDR2 ANQGSEA. The CDR3 has 12 residues. V was pared by 7 bases and J by 2 bases, with 11 bases between. The CDR3 DNA sequence: TGCAGCGCCCCCGGGCAAAACTATGGCTACACCTTC. Translating it yields CSAPGQNYGYTF.

The rearrangement joins TRBV5-1 to TRBJ2-5; 8 bases are a match to TRBD2. The CDR3 extends over 16 amino acids. V shed 3 bases and J 4 bases; nucleotides not matched to a gene: 11. The germline gives CDR1 SGHRS, CDR2 YFSETQ. CDR3 amino acids: CASSSRGGLGGETQYF. DNA for the CDR3: TGCGCCAGCAGCTCCCGCGGGGGACTAGGAGGAGAGACCCAGTACTTC.

This sequence joins TRBV20-1 and TRBJ2-3, with D hard to call. The CDR3 contains 14 residues. Between the trimmed V and J ends, which lost 6 bases and 4 bases, there was a span of 17 bases. The germline CDR1 and CDR2 sequences are DFQATT and SNEGSKA (reference sequence). CDR3 sequence reads: CSARAPTAPDTQYF. CDR3 nucleotide sequence: TGCAGTGCCCGGGCCCCGACGGCACCAGATACGCAGTATTTT.

The table lists this clonotype with many counts. The CDR3 nucleotides are TGTGCCAGCAGTAGGACAGGGTTTGGATCGCTGTTTTTT. This translates into CASSRTGFGSLFF. The chain is built from TRBV12-3 or TRBV12-4 and TRBJ2-2; 8 bases align to TRBD1. Trimming took 5 bases from V and 13 from J; bases not matched to a gene: 9. The CDR3 covers 13 residues.

In this sample, this clonotype turned up many times. The chain combines TRBV7-9 with TRBJ2-3, with 16 nucleotides matching TRBD2. The CDR3 consists of 18 residues. Germline values: CDR1 SEHNR, CDR2 FQNEAQ (reference sequence). With V trimmed by 6 bases and J by 6 bases, 12 bases remained unmatched. The chain's CDR3 is CASRHEWGLAGGSDTQYF. The CDR3 DNA reads TGTGCCAGCAGACATGAATGGGGACTAGCGGGAGGGTCTGATACGCAGTATTTT.

The chain joins TRBV7-9 to TRBJ2-3; 7 nucleotides agree with TRBD1. Germline V CDR1 and CDR2: SEHNR, FQNEAQ (reference sequence). J gave up 3 bases and V 8 bases, and 8 bases lay outside the gene matches. This CDR3 spans 14 amino acids. CDR3 coding DNA: TGTGCCAGCGCCAGGGGGTCGGGGACAGATACGCAGTATTTT. It encodes CASARGSGTDTQYF.

This clonotype was detected many times. This chain joins TRBV6-4 and TRBJ2-1; 10 nucleotides align to TRBD2. The CDR3 covers 15 residues. The V and J ends lost 5 bases and 8 bases, in that order; junction bases with no gene match: 9. The germline V gene has CDR1 MRHNA and CDR2 SNTAGT. CDR3 in amino acids: CASSFSGRAEDEQFF. For the CDR3, the DNA is TGTGCCAGCAGTTTCAGCGGGAGGGCCGAGGATGAGCAGTTCTTC.

This clonotype was counted a few times. The chain is built from TRBV30 and TRBJ1-4; 7 bases are a match to TRBD1. Germline-derived CDR1 and CDR2 are GTSNPN and SVGIG (reference sequence). The V segment lost 0 bases and the J segment 5 bases; nucleotides outside the gene matches: 9. This CDR3 spans 16 amino acids. The CDR3 here is CAWSVLLGTVNEKLFF. CDR3 bases: TGTGCCTGGAGTGTACTTCTCGGGACAGTAAATGAAAAACTGTTTTTT.

The J gene is TRBJ2-7, the V gene TRBV20-1; D ambiguous. The CDR3 extends over 15 amino acids. V was cut by 3 bases and J by 2 bases, with 17 bases left in between. Germline V gene sequence: CDR1 DFQATT, CDR2 SNEGSKA (reference sequence). In nucleotides, the CDR3 is TGCAGTGCTAGTCCTTTAGCAGAACTACCCTACGAGCAGTACTTC. Protein product: CSASPLAELPYEQYF.

This clonotype was picked up many times. This chain links TRBV24-1 with TRBJ2-1, with 9 bases aligning to TRBD1. Trimming at V came to 3 bases and at J to 2 bases, leaving 10 bases not matched to a gene. The germline V gene has CDR1 KGHDR and CDR2 SFDVKD. CDR3 length: 18 amino acids. This CDR3 is CATSDPLPGQGPYNEQFF. The CDR3 nucleotides read TGTGCCACCAGTGATCCCTTACCGGGACAGGGTCCCTACAATGAGCAGTTCTTC.